Below, one T cell receptor (beta chain) is given with its context. As processed by the authors: From reference gene primer amplification, estimates of nucleated cell counts were derived. Assay: immunoSEQ multiplex PCR; the TCRdb copy retains only in-frame clones and omits some. V and J calls and clone size come straight from that table; D and trimming were deduced from the DNA. The repertoire includes around 140,000 clones, 70% to 90% of them detected once, and almost 8.5% sits in the top ten. The record originates from a study of blood T cell repertoires in COVID-19. In the study overall: Researchers got acute and convalescent COVID-19 samples from the United States, Italy and Spain.

Trimming removed 2 bases from V and 3 bases from J; junction bases left unmatched: 2. Germline values: CDR1 SGHTA, CDR2 FQGNSA. The CDR3 has 14 residues. The receptor's source is a woman in her sixties or seventies with acute or convalescent COVID-19. Sequenced: peripheral blood. The chain couples TRBV7-2 to TRBJ2-3, with 7 bases matching TRBD2. The chain's CDR3 is CASSLLGGTDTQYF. The DNA of the CDR3 is TGTGCCAGCAGCTTATTGGGGGGGACAGATACGCAGTATTTT.